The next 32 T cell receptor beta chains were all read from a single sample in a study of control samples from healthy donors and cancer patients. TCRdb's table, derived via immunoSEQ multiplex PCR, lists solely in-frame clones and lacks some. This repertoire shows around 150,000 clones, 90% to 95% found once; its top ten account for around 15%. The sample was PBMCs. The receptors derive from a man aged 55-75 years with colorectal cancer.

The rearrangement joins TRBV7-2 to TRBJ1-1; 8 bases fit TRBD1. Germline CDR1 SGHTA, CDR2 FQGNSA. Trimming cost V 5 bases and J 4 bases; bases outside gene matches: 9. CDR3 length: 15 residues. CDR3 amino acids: CASSRDRSFSTEAFF. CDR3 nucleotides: TGTGCCAGCAGCCGGGACAGGTCGTTTAGCACTGAAGCTTTCTTT.

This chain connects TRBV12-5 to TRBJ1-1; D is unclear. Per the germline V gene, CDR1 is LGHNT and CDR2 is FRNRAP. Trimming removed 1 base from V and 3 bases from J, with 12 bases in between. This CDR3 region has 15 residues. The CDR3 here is CASGLGGEPYTEAFF. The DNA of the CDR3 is TGTGCTAGTGGTTTGGGGGGTGAGCCCTACACTGAAGCTTTCTTT.

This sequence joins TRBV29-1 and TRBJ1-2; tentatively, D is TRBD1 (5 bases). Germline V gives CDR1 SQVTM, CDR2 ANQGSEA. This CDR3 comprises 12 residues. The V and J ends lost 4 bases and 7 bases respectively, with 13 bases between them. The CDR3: CSVGGGGPGYTF. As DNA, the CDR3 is TGCAGCGTTGGTGGGGGGGGACCTGGCTACACCTTC.

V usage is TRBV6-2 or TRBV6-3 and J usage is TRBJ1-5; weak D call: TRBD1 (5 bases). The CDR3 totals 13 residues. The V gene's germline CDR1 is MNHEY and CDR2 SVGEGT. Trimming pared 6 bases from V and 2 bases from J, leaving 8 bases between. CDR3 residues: CASSPRGNQPQHF. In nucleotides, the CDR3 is TGTGCCAGCAGCCCCAGGGGCAATCAGCCCCAGCATTTT.

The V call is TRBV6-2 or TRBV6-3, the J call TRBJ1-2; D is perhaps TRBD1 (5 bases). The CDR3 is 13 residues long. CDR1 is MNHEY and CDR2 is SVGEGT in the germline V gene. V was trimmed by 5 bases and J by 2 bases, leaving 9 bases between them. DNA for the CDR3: TGTGCCAGCAGTATTCAGGGAAACTATGGCTACACCTTC. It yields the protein CASSIQGNYGYTF.

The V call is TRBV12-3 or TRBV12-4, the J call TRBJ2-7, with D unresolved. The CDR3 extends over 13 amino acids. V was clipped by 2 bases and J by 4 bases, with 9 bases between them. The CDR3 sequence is CASSLSQTYEQYF. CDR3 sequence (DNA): TGTGCCAGCAGTTTATCGCAGACATACGAGCAGTACTTC.

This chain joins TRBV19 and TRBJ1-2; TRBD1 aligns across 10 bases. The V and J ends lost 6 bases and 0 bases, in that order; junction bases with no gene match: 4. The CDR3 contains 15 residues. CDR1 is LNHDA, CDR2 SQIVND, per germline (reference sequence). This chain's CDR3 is CASRDRGKANYGYTF. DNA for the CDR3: TGTGCCAGTAGGGACAGGGGGAAGGCTAACTATGGCTACACCTTC.

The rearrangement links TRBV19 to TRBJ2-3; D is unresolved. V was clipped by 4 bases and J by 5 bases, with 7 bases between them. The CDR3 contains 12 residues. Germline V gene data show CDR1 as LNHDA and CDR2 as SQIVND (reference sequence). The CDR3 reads CASSTSGDTQYF. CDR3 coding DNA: TGTGCCAGTAGTACCTCAGGAGATACGCAGTATTTT.

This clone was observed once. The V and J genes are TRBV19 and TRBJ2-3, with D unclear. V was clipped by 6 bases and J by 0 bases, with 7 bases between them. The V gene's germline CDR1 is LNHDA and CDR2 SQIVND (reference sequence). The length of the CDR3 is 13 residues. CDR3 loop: CASRSLSTDTQYF. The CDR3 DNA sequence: TGTGCCAGTAGAAGTCTTAGCACAGATACGCAGTATTTT.

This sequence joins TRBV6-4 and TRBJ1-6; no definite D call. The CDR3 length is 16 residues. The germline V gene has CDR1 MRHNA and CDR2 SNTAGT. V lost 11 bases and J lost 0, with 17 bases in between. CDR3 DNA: TGTGCCTCTTTCAGTGGTTTCGGCTCCTATAATTCACCCCTCCACTTT. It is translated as CASFSGFGSYNSPLHF.

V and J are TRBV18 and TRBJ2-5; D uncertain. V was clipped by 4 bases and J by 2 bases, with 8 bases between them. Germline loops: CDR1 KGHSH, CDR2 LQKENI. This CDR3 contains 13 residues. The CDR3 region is CASSRLVQETQYF. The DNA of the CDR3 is TGTGCCAGCTCACGGCTAGTACAAGAGACCCAGTACTTC.

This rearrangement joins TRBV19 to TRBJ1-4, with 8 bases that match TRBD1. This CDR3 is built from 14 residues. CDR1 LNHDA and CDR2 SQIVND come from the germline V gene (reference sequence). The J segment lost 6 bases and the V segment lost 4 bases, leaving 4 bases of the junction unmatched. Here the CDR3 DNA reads TGTGCCAGTAGTACCGGGACAGGAGATGAAAAACTGTTTTTT. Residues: CASSTGTGDEKLFF.

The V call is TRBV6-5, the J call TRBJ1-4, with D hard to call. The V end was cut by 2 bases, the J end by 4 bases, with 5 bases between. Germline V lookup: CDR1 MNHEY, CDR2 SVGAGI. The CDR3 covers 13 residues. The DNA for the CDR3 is TGTGCCAGCAGTTACGGCTTTAATGAAAAACTGTTTTTT. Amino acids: CASSYGFNEKLFF.

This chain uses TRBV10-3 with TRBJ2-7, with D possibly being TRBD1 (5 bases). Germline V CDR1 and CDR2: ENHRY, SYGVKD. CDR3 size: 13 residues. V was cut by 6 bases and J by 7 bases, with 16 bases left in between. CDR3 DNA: TGTGCCATCAGACGGTTAGGGGATGGGGAGCAGTACTTC. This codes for CAIRRLGDGEQYF.

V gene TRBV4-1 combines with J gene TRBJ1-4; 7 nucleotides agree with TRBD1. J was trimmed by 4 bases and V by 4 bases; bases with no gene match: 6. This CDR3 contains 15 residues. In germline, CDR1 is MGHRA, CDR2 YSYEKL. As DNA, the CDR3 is TGCGCCAGCAGCCGCGGCCGGGACAGTAATGAAAAACTGTTTTTT. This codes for CASSRGRDSNEKLFF.

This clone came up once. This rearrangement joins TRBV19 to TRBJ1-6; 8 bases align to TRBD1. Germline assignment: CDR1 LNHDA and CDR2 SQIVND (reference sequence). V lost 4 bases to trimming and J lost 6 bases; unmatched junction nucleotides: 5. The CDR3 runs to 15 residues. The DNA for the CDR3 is TGTGCCAGTAGTACCTTAGACAGGGGTAATTCACCCCTCCACTTT. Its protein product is CASSTLDRGNSPLHF.

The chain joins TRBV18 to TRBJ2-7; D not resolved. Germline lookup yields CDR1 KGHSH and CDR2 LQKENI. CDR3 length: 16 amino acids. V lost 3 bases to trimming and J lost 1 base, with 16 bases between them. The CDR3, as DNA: TGTGCCAGCTCACCGGTCGCGTCCAGGCTATCCTACGAGCAGTACTTC. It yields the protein CASSPVASRLSYEQYF.

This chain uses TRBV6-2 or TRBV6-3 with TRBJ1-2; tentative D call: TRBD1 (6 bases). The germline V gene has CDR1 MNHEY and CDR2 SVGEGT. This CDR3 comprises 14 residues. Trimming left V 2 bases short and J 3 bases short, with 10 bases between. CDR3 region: CASSYGAGDYGYTF. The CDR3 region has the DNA TGTGCCAGCAGTTACGGAGCAGGGGACTATGGCTACACCTTC.

CDR3 sequence (DNA): TGTGCCAGCAGTTACAGGGCCGACACTGAAGCTTTCTTT. Amino acid sequence: CASSYRADTEAFF. The V and J genes are TRBV12-3 or TRBV12-4 and TRBJ1-1; the D gene is possibly TRBD1 (6 bases). CDR3 length: 13 amino acids. Trimming pared 4 bases from V and 3 bases from J, leaving 9 bases between.

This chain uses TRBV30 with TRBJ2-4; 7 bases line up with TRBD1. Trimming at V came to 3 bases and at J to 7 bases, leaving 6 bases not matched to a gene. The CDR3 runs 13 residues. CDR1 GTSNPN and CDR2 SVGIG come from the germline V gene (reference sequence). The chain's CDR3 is CAWSQGVGNIQYF. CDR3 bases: TGTGCCTGGAGCCAGGGGGTAGGGAACATTCAGTACTTC.

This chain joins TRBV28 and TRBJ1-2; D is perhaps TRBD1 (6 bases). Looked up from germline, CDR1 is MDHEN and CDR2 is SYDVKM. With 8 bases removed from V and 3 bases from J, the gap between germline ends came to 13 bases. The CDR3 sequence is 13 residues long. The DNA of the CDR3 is TGTGCCAGCTGTGGACAGTTGGACTATGGCTACACCTTC. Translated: CASCGQLDYGYTF.

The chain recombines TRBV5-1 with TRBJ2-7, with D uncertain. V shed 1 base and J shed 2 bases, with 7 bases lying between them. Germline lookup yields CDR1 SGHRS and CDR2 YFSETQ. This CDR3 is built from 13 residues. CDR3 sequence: CASSLSDTYEQYF. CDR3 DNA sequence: TGCGCCAGCAGCTTGAGCGACACCTACGAGCAGTACTTC.

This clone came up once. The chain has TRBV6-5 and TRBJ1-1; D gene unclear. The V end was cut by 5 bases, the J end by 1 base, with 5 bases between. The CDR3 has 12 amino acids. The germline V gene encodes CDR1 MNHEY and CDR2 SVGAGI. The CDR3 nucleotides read TGTGCCAGCAGTCGGGCGAACACTGAAGCTTTCTTT. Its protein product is CASSRANTEAFF.

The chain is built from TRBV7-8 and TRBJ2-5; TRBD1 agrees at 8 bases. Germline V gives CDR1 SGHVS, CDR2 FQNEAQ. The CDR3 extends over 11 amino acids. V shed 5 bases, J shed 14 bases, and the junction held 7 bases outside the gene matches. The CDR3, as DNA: TGTGCCAGCAGCCCGGACAGGGTCCAATACTTC. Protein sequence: CASSPDRVQYF.

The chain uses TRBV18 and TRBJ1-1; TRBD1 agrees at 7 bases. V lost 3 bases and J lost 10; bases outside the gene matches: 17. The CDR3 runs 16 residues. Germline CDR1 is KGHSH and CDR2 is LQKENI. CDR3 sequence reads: CASSPQGGIRNRGAFF. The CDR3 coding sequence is TGTGCCAGCTCACCCCAGGGGGGCATAAGGAATCGAGGAGCTTTCTTT.

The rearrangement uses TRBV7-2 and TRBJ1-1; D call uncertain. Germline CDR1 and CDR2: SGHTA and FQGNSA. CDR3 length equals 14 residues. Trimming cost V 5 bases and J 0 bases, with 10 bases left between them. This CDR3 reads CASSPKPMNTEAFF. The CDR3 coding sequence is TGTGCCAGCAGCCCAAAGCCTATGAACACTGAAGCTTTCTTT.

The CDR3 sequence is CAWSVYRQPPYEQYF. The CDR3 region has the DNA TGTGCCTGGAGTGTATACAGACAGCCCCCCTACGAGCAGTACTTC. V and J are TRBV30 and TRBJ2-7; D is perhaps TRBD1 (5 bases). The CDR3 consists of 15 residues. Trimming removed 0 bases from V and 2 bases from J, with 14 bases in between. CDR1 is GTSNPN and CDR2 is SVGIG in the germline V gene (reference sequence). The whole variable domain, filled in from reference TRBV30 and TRBJ2-7, reads SQTIHQWPATLVQPVGSPLSLECTVEGTSNPNLYWYRQAAGRGLQLLFYSVGIGQISSEVPQNLSASRPQDRQFILSSKKLLLSDSGFYLCAWSVYRQPPYEQYFGPGTRLTVT.

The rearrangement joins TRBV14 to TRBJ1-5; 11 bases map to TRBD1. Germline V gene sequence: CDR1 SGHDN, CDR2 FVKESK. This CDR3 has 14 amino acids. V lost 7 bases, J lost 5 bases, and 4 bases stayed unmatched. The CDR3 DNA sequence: TGTGCCAGCAAGGAGGACAGGGGGCATCAGCCCCAGCATTTT. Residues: CASKEDRGHQPQHF.

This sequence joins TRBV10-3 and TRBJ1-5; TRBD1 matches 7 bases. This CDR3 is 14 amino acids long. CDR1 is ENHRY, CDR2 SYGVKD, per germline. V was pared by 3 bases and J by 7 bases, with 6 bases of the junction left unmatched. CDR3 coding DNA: TGTGCCATCAGTGAACTGGGACAGAGGCAGCCCCAGCATTTT. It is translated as CAISELGQRQPQHF.

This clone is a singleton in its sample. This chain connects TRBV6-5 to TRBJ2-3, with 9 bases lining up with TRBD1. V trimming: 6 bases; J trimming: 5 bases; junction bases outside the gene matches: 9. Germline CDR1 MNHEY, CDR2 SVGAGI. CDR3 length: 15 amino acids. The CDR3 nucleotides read TGTGCCAGCAGCCCCGGGACAGGGCGGGGAGATACGCAGTATTTT. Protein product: CASSPGTGRGDTQYF.

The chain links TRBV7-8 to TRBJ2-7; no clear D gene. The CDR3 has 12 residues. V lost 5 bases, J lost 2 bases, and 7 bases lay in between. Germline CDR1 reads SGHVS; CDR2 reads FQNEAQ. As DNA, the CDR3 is TGTGCCAGCAGCCCGATCACCTACGAGCAGTACTTC. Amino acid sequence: CASSPITYEQYF.

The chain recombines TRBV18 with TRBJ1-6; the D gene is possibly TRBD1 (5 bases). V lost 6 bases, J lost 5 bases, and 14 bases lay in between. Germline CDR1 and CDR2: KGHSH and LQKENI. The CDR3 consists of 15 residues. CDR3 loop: CASSEGSADNSPLHF. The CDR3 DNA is TGTGCCAGCTCCGAGGGGAGCGCAGATAATTCACCCCTCCACTTT.